A single sample is the source of the 26 T cell receptor beta chains below, sequenced in a study of breast tumors, draining lymph nodes, adjacent tissues. TCRdb passed the multiplex PCR reads through MiXCR, listing each CDR3 protein once. The repertoire holds under 350,000 distinct CDR3 sequences, with roughly 31% as singletons. Breast cancer patients provided tissue from their axillary draining lymph nodes. Source material: axillary lymph node tissue. These receptors all stem from a female donor with breast cancer. Some clones in this sample may be carry-over from other donors' samples.

In this sample, this clonotype turned up many times. The rearrangement uses TRBV6-5 and TRBJ1-2; 7 bases are shared with TRBD1. The CDR3 runs to 15 residues. With 6 bases clipped from V and 4 bases from J, the junction kept 11 bases outside the gene matches. Germline values: CDR1 MNHEY, CDR2 SVGAGI. The CDR3 DNA reads TGTGCCAGCAGCGGGGGGGGGACAGCGATCTATGGCTACACCTTC. It specifies CASSGGGTAIYGYTF.

This clonotype showed up many times. This sequence joins TRBV12-3 or TRBV12-4 and TRBJ2-7; D not resolved. The CDR3 contains 12 residues. Trimming removed 5 bases at V and 0 bases at J, with 5 bases between. The CDR3 loop is CASSRDSYEQYF. CDR3 bases: TGTGCCAGCAGTAGGGACTCCTACGAGCAGTACTTC.

This clonotype was detected ten times or more. The chain combines TRBV5-5 with TRBJ2-7; D is perhaps TRBD1 (7 bases). Germline V CDR1 and CDR2: SGHKS, YYEKEE (reference sequence). The CDR3 length is 15 residues. V was clipped by 3 bases and J by 4 bases, with 17 bases between them. The CDR3 sequence is CASSSLRTGGYEQYF. The CDR3 nucleotides read TGTGCCAGCAGCTCCTTAAGGACAGGAGGGTACGAGCAGTACTTC.

This clonotype was picked up many times. The rearrangement joins TRBV5-1 to TRBJ2-2, with 10 bases that match TRBD2. Trimming removed 4 bases from V and 1 base from J; junction bases left unmatched: 4. The V gene's germline CDR1 is SGHRS and CDR2 YFSETQ. This CDR3 has 16 amino acids. As DNA, the CDR3 is TGCGCCAGCAGCCTAGGACTAGCGGAGAACACCGGGGAGCTGTTTTTT. This encodes CASSLGLAENTGELFF.

This clonotype has ten or more counts. V gene TRBV4-3 combines with J gene TRBJ2-7, with TRBD2 matching 8 bases. J gave up 2 bases and V 0 bases, and 3 bases lay outside the gene matches. This CDR3 is built from 15 residues. CDR1 is LGHNA, CDR2 YSLEER, per germline. The CDR3 here is CASSQELADPYEQYF. The CDR3 DNA is TGCGCCAGCAGCCAAGAACTAGCGGACCCCTACGAGCAGTACTTC.

As to this clonotype: This CDR3 is missing its conserved last phenylalanine or tryptophan, likely due to a read error. Here the CDR3 reads CASSLPGQGEAFV. CDR3 in DNA: TGTGCCAGCAGCCTTCCGGGACAGGGGGAAGCTTTCGTT. This chain links TRBV7-9 with TRBJ1-1; TRBD1 agrees at 10 bases. V shed 5 bases and J 8 bases; nucleotides not matched to a gene: 5. The germline V gene has CDR1 SEHNR and CDR2 FQNEAQ (reference sequence). CDR3 length: 13 amino acids.

This clonotype was seen many times. The genes are TRBV7-9 and TRBJ2-7; D is unclear. Germline lookup yields CDR1 SEHNR and CDR2 FQNEAQ (reference sequence). The ends were cut back, 7 bases at V and 7 bases at J, with 20 bases in the middle. CDR3 length: 14 residues. This CDR3 is CASIRSDGRPEQYF. In DNA form, the CDR3 reads TGTGCCAGCATCCGATCGGACGGACGGCCTGAGCAGTACTTC.

This clonotype has at least ten counts. The germline gene is not matched at one end of the junction; a read error may be the cause. This chain links TRBV28 with TRBJ1-6; D gene uncertain. Germline V gives CDR1 MDHEN, CDR2 SYDVKM. CDR3 length equals 12 residues. CDR3 DNA: TGTGCCAGCAGCTTATCGGATTCACCCCTCCACTTT. It is translated as CASSLSDSPLHF.

This chain uses TRBV15 with TRBJ1-2; 9 nucleotides line up with TRBD1. The CDR3 consists of 15 residues. Trimming cost V 1 base and J 9 bases; bases outside gene matches: 9. CDR1 and CDR2 (germline): LNHNV, YYDKDF (reference sequence). CDR3 bases: TGTGCCACCAGCAGAGCGGGACAGGGACTGGGGAGCTACACCTTC. It translates to CATSRAGQGLGSYTF.

This clonotype occurred many times. For the CDR3, the DNA is TGCGCCAGCAGCCCGTCAGGACAGGGGGCTTTAAAGACCTACAATGAGCAGTTCTTC. Translation gives CASSPSGQGALKTYNEQFF. The V and J genes are TRBV5-1 and TRBJ2-1, with TRBD1 matching 11 bases. The CDR3 length is 19 residues. Germline CDR1 SGHRS, CDR2 YFSETQ. V gave up 4 bases and J gave up 2 bases; unmatched junction bases: 14.

This clonotype appeared many times. J is TRBJ2-5 and V is TRBV4-2; 9 bases agree with TRBD1. The CDR3 spans 15 residues. V trimming: 2 bases; J trimming: 5 bases; junction bases outside the gene matches: 6. From germline, CDR1 is LGHNA and CDR2 YNFKEQ. The CDR3 sequence is CASSQQQGARETQYF. The CDR3 coding sequence is TGTGCCAGCAGCCAACAACAGGGGGCGCGGGAGACCCAGTACTTC.

This clonotype appeared many times. The chain recombines TRBV5-1 with TRBJ2-1, with 7 bases matching TRBD1. Germline values: CDR1 SGHRS, CDR2 YFSETQ. The CDR3 is 18 amino acids. J was trimmed by 2 bases and V by 3 bases; bases with no gene match: 14. In DNA, the CDR3 is TGCGCCAGCAGCTCGAAGGGACAGTCCTGGAGGCCCTACAATGAGCAGTTCTTC. Its protein is CASSSKGQSWRPYNEQFF.

Note on this clonotype: A much larger clonotype is one base distant, so this may be a read error. V and J are TRBV7-2 and TRBJ2-1; 7 nucleotides line up with TRBD1. V lost 7 bases and J lost 5; bases outside the gene matches: 20. Per the germline V gene, CDR1 is SGHTA and CDR2 is FQGNSA. The CDR3 is made up of 18 amino acids. This chain's CDR3 is CASINEGRGQLIDNEQFF. CDR3 DNA: TGTGCCAGCATCAATGAGGGCCGGGGACAGTTAATTGACAATGAGCAGTTCTTC.

The sample holds many counts of this clonotype. This chain links TRBV10-2 with TRBJ2-1; maybe TRBD2 (5 bases). The V and J ends lost 0 bases and 4 bases respectively, with 10 bases between them. The germline V gene encodes CDR1 WSHSY and CDR2 SAAADI. This CDR3 comprises 15 residues. This CDR3 is CASSESGERYNEQFF. The CDR3 region has the DNA TGCGCCAGCAGTGAGTCGGGTGAGCGGTACAATGAGCAGTTCTTC.

The chain joins TRBV9 to TRBJ1-2; possibly TRBD1 for D (5 bases). V lost 4 bases, J lost 8 bases, and 27 bases lay in between. From germline, CDR1 is SGDLS and CDR2 YYNGEE. This CDR3 contains 17 residues. CDR3 sequence reads: CASSLQPARVRDGGYTF. The CDR3 coding sequence is TGTGCCAGCAGCCTCCAGCCGGCCAGGGTCAGAGATGGCGGCTACACCTTC.

As regards this clonotype: One base away lies a much larger clone, so this may be a sequencing read error. The chain is built from TRBV5-1 and TRBJ2-7; unclear D gene. The CDR3 length is 13 residues. Germline V lookup: CDR1 SGHRS, CDR2 YFSETQ. CDR3 in DNA: TGCGCCAGCAGCTTGGGAAATCCTGACGACCAGTACTTC. Translation gives CASSLGNPDDQYF.

The genes are TRBV19 and TRBJ2-6, with D maybe TRBD2 (6 bases). Germline V gene sequence: CDR1 LNHDA, CDR2 SQIVND (reference sequence). The ends were cut back, 6 bases at V and 0 bases at J, with 18 bases in the middle. The CDR3 runs to 18 residues. The CDR3 nucleotides are TGTGCCAGTAGGGGGACTCACAATCCGAACTCTGGGGCCAACGTCCTGACTTTC. Protein product: CASRGTHNPNSGANVLTF.

This clonotype was found a few times. The chain carries TRBV13 and TRBJ1-1; D not resolved. Trimming cost V 0 bases and J 3 bases, with 14 bases left between them. Germline V gene lookup returns CDR1 PRHDT and CDR2 FYEKMQ (reference sequence). The CDR3 extends over 16 amino acids. CDR3 nucleotide sequence: TGTGCCAGCAGCTTAGGCCGGGGTCACGTAGACACTGAAGCTTTCTTT. The encoded protein is CASSLGRGHVDTEAFF. The entire variable domain, with the rest obtained from reference TRBV13 and TRBJ1-1, is as follows: AAGVIQSPRHLIKEKRETATLKCYPIPRHDTVYWYQQGPGQDPQFLISFYEKMQSDKGSIPDRFSAQQFSDYHSELNMSSLELGDSALYFCASSLGRGHVDTEAFFGQGTRLTVV.

The J gene is TRBJ2-3, the V gene TRBV10-2; D is unresolved. The CDR3 extends over 13 amino acids. Trimming took off 0 bases at V and 11 bases at J, with 12 bases between the two ends. Germline CDR1 is WSHSY and CDR2 is SAAADI. This CDR3 is CASSESNYNEQYF. DNA for the CDR3: TGCGCCAGCAGTGAGTCAAATTACAATGAGCAGTATTTT.

This clonotype has ten or more counts. This chain connects TRBV19 to TRBJ2-7; 8 bases align to TRBD1. The germline V gene has CDR1 LNHDA and CDR2 SQIVND (reference sequence). J lost 3 bases, V lost 5 bases, and 9 bases had no gene match. The CDR3 runs 15 residues. Here the CDR3 reads CASSVRGPLNYEQYF. Here the CDR3 DNA reads TGTGCCAGTAGTGTCAGGGGGCCTCTCAACTACGAGCAGTACTTC.

Details on this clonotype: The conserved phenylalanine or tryptophan normally closing the CDR3 is absent here, so this likely arose from a read error. This chain links TRBV7-8 with TRBJ2-7; D uncertain. Germline CDR1 SGHVS, CDR2 FQNEAQ. The CDR3 extends over 14 amino acids. Trimming took off 2 bases at V and 6 bases at J, with 14 bases between the two ends. The CDR3 coding sequence is TGTGCCAGCAGCTTACCCCCAGGATCGGGCGAGCAGTACCCC. It specifies CASSLPPGSGEQYP.

The chain is built from TRBV15 and TRBJ2-5; D possibly corresponds to TRBD2 (5 bases). V lost 5 bases and J 13 bases, leaving 23 bases between the germline ends. The CDR3 is made up of 14 amino acids. Germline V gene sequence: CDR1 LNHNV, CDR2 YYDKDF (reference sequence). CDR3 loop: CATSGVSLRVDLYF. CDR3 bases: TGTGCCACCAGCGGAGTTAGCCTGAGGGTCGACCTGTACTTC. Looking up the rest from reference TRBV15 and TRBJ2-5 gives the full variable domain: DAMVIQNPRYQVTQFGKPVTLSCSQTLNHNVMYWYQQKSSQAPKLLFHYYDKDFNNEADTPDNFQSRRPNTSFCFLDIRSPGLGDTAMYLCATSGVSLRVDLYFGPGTRLLVL.

As to this clonotype: This may be a read error: a much more frequent sequence differs by one nucleotide. This chain uses TRBV7-6 with TRBJ2-5; TRBD2 might be the D (7 bases). Germline V CDR1 and CDR2: SGHVS, FNYEAQ. The CDR3 extends over 16 amino acids. In DNA form, the CDR3 reads TGTGCCAGCAGCTTATTTACGGGGGGCGGACGAGAGACCCAGCACTTC. This sequence encodes CASSLFTGGGRETQHF.

This clonotype was picked up many times. This rearrangement joins TRBV5-1 to TRBJ1-6, with 7 nucleotides matching TRBD1. Trimming removed 3 bases from V and 0 bases from J; junction bases left unmatched: 6. CDR1 SGHRS and CDR2 YFSETQ come from the germline V gene. The CDR3 length is 17 residues. Written as DNA, the CDR3 is TGCGCCAGCAGCTGGGGACAGACTAACTCCTATAATTCACCCCTCCACTTT. It specifies CASSWGQTNSYNSPLHF.

The chain is built from TRBV6-1 and TRBJ2-3; 9 bases line up with TRBD1. Germline loops: CDR1 MNHNS, CDR2 SASEGT. The V and J ends lost 6 bases and 4 bases, in that order; junction bases with no gene match: 17. This CDR3 contains 18 residues. CDR3 region: CASSVPGQGRVAPDTQYF. The CDR3 DNA follows: TGTGCCAGCAGCGTCCCGGGACAGGGTCGCGTTGCTCCAGATACGCAGTATTTT.

The rearrangement uses TRBV19 and TRBJ2-5; D may be TRBD2 (5 bases). Germline V gene lookup returns CDR1 LNHDA and CDR2 SQIVND (reference sequence). CDR3 length equals 13 residues. Trimming stripped 5 bases from V and 5 bases from J, with 12 bases between. The CDR3 DNA reads TGTGCCAGTAGTTCCAGCGGTGTCGAGACCCAGTACTTC. It specifies CASSSSGVETQYF.